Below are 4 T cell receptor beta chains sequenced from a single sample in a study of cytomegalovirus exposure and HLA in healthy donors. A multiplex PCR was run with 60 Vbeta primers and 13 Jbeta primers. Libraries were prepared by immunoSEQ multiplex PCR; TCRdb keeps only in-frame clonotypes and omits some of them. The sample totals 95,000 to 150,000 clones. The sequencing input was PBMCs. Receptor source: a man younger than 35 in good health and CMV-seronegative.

Written as DNA, the CDR3 is TGTGCCAGCTCACCCGGGACTAGCGGGACGGAGCAGTACTTC. This encodes CASSPGTSGTEQYF. The chain couples TRBV18 to TRBJ2-5, with 13 bases that match TRBD2. Trimming at V came to 3 bases and at J to 11 bases, leaving 6 bases not matched to a gene. CDR1 is KGHSH and CDR2 is LQKENI in the germline V gene. This CDR3 comprises 14 residues. Using reference TRBV18 and TRBJ2-5 for the parts outside the CDR3, the full variable domain is NAGVMQNPRHLVRRRGQEARLRCSPMKGHSHVYWYRQLPEEGLKFMVYLQKENIIDESGMPKERFSAEFPKEGPSILRIQQVVRGDSAAYFCASSPGTSGTEQYFGPGTRLLVL.

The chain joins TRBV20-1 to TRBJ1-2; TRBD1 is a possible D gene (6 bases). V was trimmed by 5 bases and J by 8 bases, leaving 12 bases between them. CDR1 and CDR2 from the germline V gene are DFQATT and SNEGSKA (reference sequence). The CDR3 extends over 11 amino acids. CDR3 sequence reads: CSAADSQGYTF. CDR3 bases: TGCAGTGCTGCGGACAGTCAAGGCTACACCTTC.

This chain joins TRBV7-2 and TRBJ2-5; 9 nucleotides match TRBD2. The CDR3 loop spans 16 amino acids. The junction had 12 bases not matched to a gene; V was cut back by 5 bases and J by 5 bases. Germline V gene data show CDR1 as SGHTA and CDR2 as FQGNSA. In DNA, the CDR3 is TGTGCCAGCAGCGCCCGTATTAGCGGGGGAGGGGAGACCCAGTACTTC. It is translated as CASSARISGGGETQYF.

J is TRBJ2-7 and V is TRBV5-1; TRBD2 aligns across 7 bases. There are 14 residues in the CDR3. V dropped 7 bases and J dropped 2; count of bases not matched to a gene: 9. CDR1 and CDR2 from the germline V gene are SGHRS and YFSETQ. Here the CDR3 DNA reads TGCGCCAGCCAAAGGGAGGGCGGGCCCTACGAGCAGTACTTC. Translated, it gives CASQREGGPYEQYF.